The clone carrying this T cell receptor beta chain was seen just once. Antigen unknown. The sample belongs to a study of long-term antiretroviral therapy in people with HIV. Study results and caveats: Clonal populations expanded prior to ART predominated within the repertoire at all time points. ART-treated samples gained diversity yet remained below transplant donor controls.

With 0 bases removed from V and 4 bases from J, the gap between germline ends came to 4 bases. Germline V gene lookup returns CDR1 SGDLS and CDR2 YYNGEE. This CDR3 has 13 amino acids. It was in the United States that all participants with HIV were treated. A v3.0 immunoSEQ assay was performed at survey level. Sequencing targeted roughly 35,000-50,000 T-cell genomes per sample. TCRdb keeps only in-frame clones here, not all; method: immunoSEQ multiplex PCR. Counted here are about 18,000 clones, around 89% occurring once; the ten biggest clones make up under 9.5%. The TCR comes from a man aged 50 to 59 with HIV. V usage is TRBV9 and J usage is TRBJ2-2; D is undetermined. The sample here was unsorted PBMCs, taken 4.2 years after starting antiretroviral therapy. Written as DNA, the CDR3 is TGTGCCAGCAGCGTAGGGTCCACCGGGGAGCTGTTTTTT. It encodes CASSVGSTGELFF. Full variable domain (missing parts from reference TRBV9 and TRBJ2-2): DSGVTQTPKHLITATGQRVTLRCSPRSGDLSVYWYQQSLDQGLQFLIQYYNGEERAKGNILERFSAQQFPDLHSELNLSSLELGDSALYFCASSVGSTGELFFGEGSRLTVL.